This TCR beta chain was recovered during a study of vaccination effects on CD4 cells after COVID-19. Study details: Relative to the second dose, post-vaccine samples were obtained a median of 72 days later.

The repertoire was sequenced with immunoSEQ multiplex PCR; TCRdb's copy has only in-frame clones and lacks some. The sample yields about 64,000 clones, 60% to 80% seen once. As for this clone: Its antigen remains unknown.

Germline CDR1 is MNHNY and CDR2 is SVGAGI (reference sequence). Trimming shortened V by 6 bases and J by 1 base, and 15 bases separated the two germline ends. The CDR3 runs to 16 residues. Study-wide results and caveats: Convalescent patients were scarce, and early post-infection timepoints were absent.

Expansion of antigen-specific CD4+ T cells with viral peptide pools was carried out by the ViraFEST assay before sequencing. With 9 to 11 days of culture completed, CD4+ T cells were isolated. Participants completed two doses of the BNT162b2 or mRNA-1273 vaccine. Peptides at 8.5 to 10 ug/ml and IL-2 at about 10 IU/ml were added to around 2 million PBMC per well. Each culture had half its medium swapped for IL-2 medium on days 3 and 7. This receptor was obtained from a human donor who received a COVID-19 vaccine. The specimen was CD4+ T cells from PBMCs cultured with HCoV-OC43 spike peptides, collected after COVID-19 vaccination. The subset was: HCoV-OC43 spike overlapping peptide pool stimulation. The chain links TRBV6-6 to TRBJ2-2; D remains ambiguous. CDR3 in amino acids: CASSPRATWNTGELFF. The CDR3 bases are TGTGCCAGCAGCCCAAGGGCCACATGGAACACCGGGGAGCTGTTTTTT.